Sequencing of this T cell receptor (beta chain) was carried out in a study of cytomegalovirus exposure and HLA in healthy donors (dated by TCRdb to about 2017). About the full investigation: In an earlier analysis of 587 of the donors, around 290 Gb of sequence data and 90 million to 120 million unique TCR beta sequences from about 179 million T cells were reported. An early release covering roughly 640 HLA-typed donors comprised around 300 gigabases of sequencing data and roughly 86 million unique TCR sequences. Of the approximately 400 genotyped donors, 65% to 90% fell in the genetic ancestry cluster associated with self-reported Caucasian donors. The study aimed to test whether signatures of past pathogen exposure could be identified by cataloging public T cell receptors. The study used immunosequencing to profile the T cell repertoires of 600 to 850 subjects and linked those repertoires to cytomegalovirus serostatus. Along with the approximately 700-subject first cohort, a separate validation cohort of 120 different subjects was used. To predict cytomegalovirus infection status, the study brought together high-throughput TCR immunosequencing, statistical association of individual TCRs with disease status, and machine learning. In a later analysis, previously published TCR beta repertoires from 550 to 750 donors were re-analyzed and high-resolution HLA genotyping was added so that TCR occurrence patterns could be studied. In the later analysis, no new phenotypic data were used to find candidate immune exposures; instead, reliance was placed on TCR beta sequences and their occurrence across donors. To decide whether each TCR beta V gene segment behaved as functional or pseudogenic, an earlier analysis of some 580 of the donors relied on high-throughput TCR beta sequencing. Donor age, sex, ethnicity and CMV serostatus were compiled together with the repertoire data. A later genetic analysis used genome-wide SNP genotypes for about 60% of the roughly 700 donors, treating that subset as a discovery cohort. Every discovery cohort repertoire had been produced on one sequencing platform. HLA typing covered class I and class II loci at four-digit resolution. The number of typed donors differed by locus: about 620-640 for A, B, C, DRB1 and DQB1; approximately 520 for DQA1; some 610 for DPA1; and around 450 for DPB1. About five DR-DQ haplotypes were treated as single units for association and clustering because of strong linkage in the cohort. Across some 400 genotyped donors of the cohort, an average of about 200,000 unique TCR beta nucleotide sequences per donor were sequenced, and 15% to 20% of those sequences were non-productive. On the study overall, not on this receptor specifically: Roughly uniform sequencing depth across donors was assumed in presence/absence analyses, although this assumption may not hold. Because the 87-base-pair reads could not distinguish some IMGT-functional V segments, including TRBV6-2 and TRBV6-3, those segments were excluded. A group of highly shared sequence variants was considered likely to be a technical artifact of the sequencing pipeline. V-gene and J-gene trimming of TCR beta chains was associated with a missense DCLRE1C variant in a later genetic analysis, and the association was replicated in an independent cohort. Over 15 rarely observed V segments, including chromosome 9 orphons, were excluded from the earlier analysis of about 600 of the donors because counts were too low. A later analysis found that TCR association rates varied across HLA loci, with DRB1 alleles showing the most associated TCRs and HLA-C alleles the fewest. In this cohort, only TCR beta chains were sequenced, and detectable features were limited by the absence of alpha or paired-chain data. In an earlier analysis of around 600 of the donors, most TCR beta V segments were observed in productive rearrangements about 87% or about 30% of the time, broadly matching IMGT annotations. A later analysis found that most CMV-associated TCR beta chains appeared HLA-restricted, with HLA associations seemingly driven largely by CMV exposure. In both the original and validation cohorts, the classifier was reported to diagnose cytomegalovirus status with high specificity and sensitivity. Linkage disequilibrium might explain the correlated functional status among segregating V segments, but an unknown experimental factor could not be excluded. Compared with the roughly 600-donor mean, donors in an Asian-associated ancestry cluster had fewer N-insertions in productive TCRs, according to a later genetic analysis. Compared with equally common non-associated chains, HLA-associated TCR beta chains in a later analysis were more clonally expanded and had lower generation probabilities. In vitro tests confirmed that a few of the cytomegalovirus-associated TCR beta chains recognize cytomegalovirus antigens. CMV serostatus was the only immune exposure information available for the cohort. A further reported finding was that TCR beta sequences accurately predicted the HLA-A and HLA-B alleles for most subjects in the first cohort. In a later analysis, several top co-occurrence clusters were reported to appear linked to parvovirus B19, influenza, CMV and Epstein-Barr virus. In a later analysis, some 18,000 TCR beta sequences were associated with specific HLA alleles at a false discovery rate of 0.05. The study gave a list of over 150 TCR beta chains associated with cytomegalovirus. According to the authors, the approach could potentially be generalized to other disease states and immunological phenotypes. Across donors, most TCR sequences were observed very rarely, whereas some public TCRs were present in many individuals. HLA typing was unavailable for some donors at each locus, so association tests used only the typed subset. Strong co-occurrence of HLA alleles, especially DR and DQ, made assigning TCR associations to individual alleles difficult.

About this clone: Its antigen is currently not known. Base qualities are missing; no much larger clone stands one base away.

Via the germline V gene, CDR1 is SGHRS and CDR2 YFSETQ. Its CDR3 holds 13 amino acids, cysteine through phenylalanine. Only the CDR3 portion is preserved as DNA: 39 bases, with reading frame beginning at the first base. V lost 2 bases and J lost 15 bases, and the count of bases not matched to a germline gene is 11. The cohort comprised some 680 healthy bone marrow donors. Cohort members were all nominally healthy when sampled, although unrecorded immune exposures were likely present. The donor tested CMV seronegative and was one of the 352 seronegative cohort members. Every donor gave a peripheral blood sample, and the peripheral blood mononuclear cells from that sample were used for TCR beta sequencing. Genomic DNA was extracted from the blood cell samples with the Qiagen DNeasy Blood Extraction Kit. Library construction relied on the immunoSEQ multiplex PCR assay. The multiplex PCR relied on a mix of 60 forward primers for TCR Vbeta segments and 13 reverse primers for TCR Jbeta segments. The CDR3 region of rearranged TCR beta genes was amplified from genomic DNA by a multiplex PCR assay. On the Illumina HiSeq System, the amplified TCR beta libraries were sequenced as 87-base-pair reads. Per the original workflow: A later analysis tallied 75 million to 95 million unique TCR beta chains across the 600 to 700 repertoires, and 10 million to 11 million of those chains were shared by two or more donors. A nearest-neighbor algorithm error-corrected the raw reads and collapsed the reads into unique sequences, merging closely related sequences to remove PCR and sequencing errors. V, D and J gene segments were assigned by aligning CDR3 sequences to IMGT reference sequences. For a sequence to be retained, a match of at least six nucleotides was required to both a V gene segment and a J gene segment. A rearrangement counted as productive if the CDR3 had no stop codons and remained in frame with V and J, and every other rearrangement counted as non-productive. Following IMGT convention, CDR3 was defined as the stretch from the second conserved V-encoded cysteine up to the conserved J-encoded phenylalanine. The earlier analysis of 587 of the donors excluded any sequence lacking an unambiguous match to a single V gene segment. An earlier analysis of some 610 of the donors called V segments functional above 56.7% productive rearrangements and segregating when the between-donor standard deviation exceeded 5%. A statistical classification framework was developed to diagnose cytomegalovirus status using the catalog of TCR beta chain sequences. V and J gene assignment, in a later analysis, came from comparing TCR nucleotide sequences with IMGT/GENE-DB human TR gene sequences. A later analysis assigned CDR3 sequences and most-parsimonious VDJ recombination scenarios with the TCRdist pipeline. In a later analysis, each TCR beta chain was defined by its CDR3 amino acid sequence together with its V-gene family, and reads without a unique V-gene family were excluded. To address suspected cross-contamination and a sequencing artifact, a later analysis removed over 500 highly shared, low-generation-probability nucleotide sequences. A later analysis calculated a clonal expansion index for each public chain from normalized within-repertoire ranks of inferred template counts. Generation probabilities in a later analysis came from a VDJ recombination model fitted to out-of-frame rearrangements, and those results were checked against IGoR. In a later analysis, hypergeometric tests were used to score TCR-TCR, TCR-HLA and TCR-CMV co-occurrence, with a repertoire-size bias correction applied to TCR pairs. False discovery rates were estimated in a later analysis by permuting HLA or CMV assignments 20 times. A later analysis grouped co-occurring TCRs with DBSCAN, adding TCRdist sequence similarity when clustering within HLA-allele-positive subsets. Repertoires with fewer than 30,000 or more than 120,000 public chains, plus five repertoires with anomalous nucleotide sharing, were excluded from co-occurrence clustering. TCRdb obtained this table from immuneACCESS and retained in-frame rearrangements with V and J assigned. These tables miss some clones; where compared with another copy, unresolved V genes account for less than half of the shortfall, and the remainder is unexplained. V and J calls and clone size are as listed in that table; D and trimming were resolved from the DNA. The table for this sample lists about 150,000 clones; around three quarters of them were counted only once. Approximately 3% of the sample belongs to the ten largest clones.

Specimen: PBMCs. This receptor chain uses TRBV5-1 and TRBJ2-1; a stretch of 7 junction bases matches TRBD2. The TCR sequence derives from a middle-aged woman in good health and CMV-seronegative. This receptor has the CDR3 CASSFDSGTPLFF. The nucleotides read TGCGCCAGCAGCTTTGACAGCGGGACTCCCCTGTTCTTC.